This T cell receptor (beta chain) was obtained from a study of blood T cells in healthy people across ages (dated by TCRdb to 2014 to 2015). Describing the broader study: In model experiments, template switching captured about one uniquely barcoded TCR beta cDNA molecule for every two T cells. To track age-related changes in TCR beta repertoire diversity, the study relied on deep sequencing normalized with unique cDNA molecular identifiers. Four age groups were formed from the donors: young (average 16 years), middle-aged (around 39), aged (over 55) and long-lived (less than 85). Donors of different ages were randomly distributed across sequencing lanes to avoid experimental bias. Two additional independent replicas of 1 million unique cDNA reads from the same blood draw were analyzed for two donors (one aged 18 to 30 and one aged 80 or older).

On this clonotype: Its antigen remains unidentified. It has no much larger one-base neighbor in the sample; base qualities were not kept.

Beyond this particular receptor, the publication reports: There was a strong correlation between observed TCR beta diversity and the percentage of naive T cells measured by flow cytometry. Donor CMV infection status was unknown, potentially confounding age-related changes in expanded clonotypes. Bulk unsorted PBMC profiling prevented conclusive comparison of naive and antigen-experienced compartments. Estimates of total diversity from one million sequenced T cells were regarded as lower bounds and underestimates. Compared with the aged group, the long-lived group had more naive CD4+ T cells, fewer expanded clones and increased TCR diversity, a pattern suggesting age selection. As age increased, observed TCR beta diversity per million T cells dropped in a roughly linear way, and a significant reduction was already evident by age about 40.

Library creation used 5' RACE. The instrument was an Illumina HiSeq 2500. A second PCR of about 7 to 12 cycles was run with a J-beta primer mix and a sample-barcoded 5' primer. A unique molecular identifier was introduced onto each TCR beta cDNA molecule by a template-switch 5' adaptor carrying 12 random nucleotides. Each sample yielded at least 3 million CDR3-containing paired-end reads. First-strand cDNA was synthesized from all RNA with the Mint cDNA synthesis kit, primed by a TRBC-specific oligonucleotide. Following uracil-DNA glycosylase treatment, all cDNA underwent a first 18-cycle PCR with the universal primers M1SS and BC2_uni_R. For the original study's pipeline: Normalization of each sample was performed by random selection of 1 million high-quality reads, each carrying a distinct molecular identifier. Instead of being binned into consensus sequences, reads that shared molecular identifiers were thrown out. CDR3 identification, clonotype clustering and error correction used MiTCR with a Q25 quality threshold and the strictest error-elimination algorithm. A nonparametric unseen species model with Euler transformation was used to estimate lower-bound total TCR beta diversity. The public reads were run again by TCRdb, first through fastp at Q25 and then through MiXCR, and only productive beta chains were kept. Entries are consolidated by CDR3 protein sequence, retaining the most common genes and DNA. TCRdb, not the original authors, processed these V and J calls. This sample comprises 700,000 to 950,000 distinct CDR3 sequences, about 62% of them detected only once. The ten biggest clones cover about 20% of the sample.

V loses 0 bases of germline sequence and J loses 6 bases, and the interval between the two ends is 9 bases. The CDR3 starts with the cysteine, ends with the phenylalanine, and has 14 residues. The entry retains the CDR3 DNA only, 42 bases that are in frame from base 1. CDR1 MNHEY and CDR2 SVGEGT were looked up in the germline V gene. Systemically healthy Caucasian individuals from Russia, some 38 in total and aged about 6 to 95 years, were included as donors. Each donor gave about 11 milliliters of peripheral blood, drawn into EDTA-treated Vacutainer tubes. Ficoll-Paque density-gradient centrifugation was used to isolate PBMCs, with at least 6 million obtained per sample. Trizol reagent was used to extract total RNA from PBMCs, with at least 6 micrograms per sample. For every donor, an aliquot of PBMCs went through flow cytometry to measure the percentages of naive CD45RAhigh/CD27high T cells.

The rearrangement combines TRBV6-2 or TRBV6-3 with TRBJ2-1; the D segment cannot be called with confidence. Source material: blood. The sequence derives from a man aged 25 to 40 in good health. The CDR3 protein sequence reads: CASSYSQGFNEQFF. The sequenced DNA is TGTGCCAGCAGTTACTCCCAAGGGTTCAATGAGCAGTTCTTC.